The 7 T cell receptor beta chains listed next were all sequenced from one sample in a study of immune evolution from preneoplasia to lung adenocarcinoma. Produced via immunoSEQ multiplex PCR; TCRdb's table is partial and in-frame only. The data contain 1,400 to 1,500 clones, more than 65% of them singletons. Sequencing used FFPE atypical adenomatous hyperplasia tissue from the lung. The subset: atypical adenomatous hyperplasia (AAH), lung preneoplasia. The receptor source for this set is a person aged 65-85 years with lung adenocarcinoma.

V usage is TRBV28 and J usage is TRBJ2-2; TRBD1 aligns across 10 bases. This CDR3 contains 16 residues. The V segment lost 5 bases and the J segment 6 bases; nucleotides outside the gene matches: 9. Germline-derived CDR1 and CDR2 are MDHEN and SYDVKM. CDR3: CASSKGGQGLPGELFF. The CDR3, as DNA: TGTGCCAGCAGTAAGGGGGGACAGGGGCTCCCCGGGGAGCTGTTTTTT.

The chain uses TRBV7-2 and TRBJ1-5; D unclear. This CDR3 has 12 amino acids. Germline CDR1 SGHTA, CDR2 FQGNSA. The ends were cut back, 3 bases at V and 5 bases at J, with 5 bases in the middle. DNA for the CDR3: TGTGCCAGCAGCTTTTGGGATCAGCCCCAGCATTTT. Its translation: CASSFWDQPQHF.

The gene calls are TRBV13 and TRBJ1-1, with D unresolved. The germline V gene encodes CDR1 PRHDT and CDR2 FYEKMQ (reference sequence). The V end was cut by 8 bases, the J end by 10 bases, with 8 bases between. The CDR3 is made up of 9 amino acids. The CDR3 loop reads CASGSIAFF. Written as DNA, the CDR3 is TGTGCCAGCGGATCCATAGCTTTCTTT.

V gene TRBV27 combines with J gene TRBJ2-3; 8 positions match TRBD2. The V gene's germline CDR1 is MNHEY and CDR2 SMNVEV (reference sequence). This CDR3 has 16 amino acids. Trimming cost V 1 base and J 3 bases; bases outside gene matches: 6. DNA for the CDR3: TGTGCCAGCAGTTTATTTCGAGCGGGAGCTACAGATACGCAGTATTTT. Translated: CASSLFRAGATDTQYF.

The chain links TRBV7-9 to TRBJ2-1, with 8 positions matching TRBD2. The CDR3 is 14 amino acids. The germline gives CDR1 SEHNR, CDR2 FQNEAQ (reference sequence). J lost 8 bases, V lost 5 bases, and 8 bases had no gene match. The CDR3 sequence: CASSVGGGGDEQFF. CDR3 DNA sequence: TGTGCCAGCAGCGTCGGGGGGGGAGGGGATGAGCAGTTCTTC. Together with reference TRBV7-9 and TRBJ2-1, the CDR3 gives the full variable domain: DTGVSQNPRHKITKRGQNVTFRCDPISEHNRLYWYRQTLGQGPEFLTYFQNEAQLEKSRLLSDRFSAERPKGSFSTLEIQRTEQGDSAMYLCASSVGGGGDEQFFGPGTRLTVL.

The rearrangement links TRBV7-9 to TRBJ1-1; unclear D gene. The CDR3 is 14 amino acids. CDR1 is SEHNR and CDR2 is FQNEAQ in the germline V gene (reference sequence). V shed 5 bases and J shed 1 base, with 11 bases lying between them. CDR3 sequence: CASSTPSGNTEAFF. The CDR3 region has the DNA TGTGCCAGCAGCACCCCATCGGGGAACACTGAAGCTTTCTTT.

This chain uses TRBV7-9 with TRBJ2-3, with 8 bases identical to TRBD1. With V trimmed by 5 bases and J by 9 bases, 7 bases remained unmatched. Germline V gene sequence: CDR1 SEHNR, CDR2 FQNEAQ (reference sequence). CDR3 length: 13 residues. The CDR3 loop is CASSASGGKTQYF. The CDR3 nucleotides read TGTGCCAGCAGCGCCTCAGGGGGCAAGACGCAGTATTTT.